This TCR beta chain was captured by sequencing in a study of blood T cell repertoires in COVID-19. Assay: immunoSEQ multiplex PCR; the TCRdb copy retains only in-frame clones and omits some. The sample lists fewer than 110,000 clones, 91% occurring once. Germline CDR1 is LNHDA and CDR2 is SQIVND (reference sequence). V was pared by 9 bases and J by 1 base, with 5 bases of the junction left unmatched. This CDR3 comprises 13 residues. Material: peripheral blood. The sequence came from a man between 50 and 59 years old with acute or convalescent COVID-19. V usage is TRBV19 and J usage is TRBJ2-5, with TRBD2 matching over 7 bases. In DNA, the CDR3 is TGTGCCAGCCGAGCGGGGACCCAAGAGACCCAGTACTTC. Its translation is CASRAGTQETQYF.